A single sample is the source of the 31 T cell receptor beta chains below, sequenced in a study of T cell clones after liver transplantation. Repertoires were generated with immunoSEQ multiplex PCR, while TCRdb's copy carries only in-frame clones and drops some. Among tens of thousands of clones listed, approximately 87% were seen once. The input for sequencing was CD4+ T cells from blood, taken at the 22-month timepoint. These receptors were taken from a human patient who received a liver transplant. T cells may partly derive from the graft donor.

This clone occurred a few times. This chain joins TRBV6-6 and TRBJ1-2; 11 bases agree with TRBD1. The V and J ends lost 6 bases and 5 bases, in that order; junction bases with no gene match: 11. Per germline, CDR1 MNHNY and CDR2 SVGAGI (reference sequence). This CDR3 has 16 residues. Here the CDR3 reads CASRLTPGQGVYGYTF. Written as DNA, the CDR3 is TGTGCCAGCAGACTGACCCCGGGACAGGGGGTATATGGCTACACCTTC.

The chain employs TRBV11-2 and TRBJ1-4; D remains unclear. V was cut by 1 base and J by 4 bases, with 10 bases left in between. CDR1 is SGHAT, CDR2 FQNNGV, per germline. This CDR3 is 15 amino acids long. CDR3 sequence: CASSLARGGNEKLFF. CDR3 coding DNA: TGTGCCAGCAGCTTAGCCCGGGGTGGTAATGAAAAACTGTTTTTT.

This chain joins TRBV7-3 and TRBJ2-3; no reliable D call. Germline CDR1 reads SGHTA; CDR2 reads FQGTGA. Trimming left V 5 bases short and J 5 bases short, with 8 bases between. The CDR3 covers 12 residues. In nucleotides, the CDR3 is TGTGCCAGCAGCCGTATTGGAGATACGCAGTATTTT. Translated, it gives CASSRIGDTQYF.

The chain has TRBV7-9 and TRBJ2-7; no firm D call. This CDR3 is built from 12 residues. Germline V gene data show CDR1 as SEHNR and CDR2 as FQNEAQ (reference sequence). V gave up 2 bases and J gave up 4 bases, with 6 bases separating them. The CDR3 loop reads CASSLMVYEQYF. The CDR3 coding sequence is TGTGCCAGCAGCTTAATGGTATACGAGCAGTACTTC.

The CDR3 coding sequence is TGTGCCAGCAGCTCCCAGGTTTACTACACTGAAGCTTTCTTT. This translates into CASSSQVYYTEAFF. The rearrangement links TRBV11-2 to TRBJ1-1; D is unresolved. Germline V lookup: CDR1 SGHAT, CDR2 FQNNGV. V dropped 4 bases and J dropped 3 bases, with 12 bases sitting between them. The CDR3 is 14 amino acids.

This clone was seen a handful of times. This chain uses TRBV7-9 with TRBJ1-3; TRBD1 is a possible D gene (5 bases). The germline V gene has CDR1 SEHNR and CDR2 FQNEAQ (reference sequence). The length of the CDR3 is 15 residues. Deletions cut 5 bases from V and 2 bases from J, with 13 bases between. The CDR3 DNA reads TGTGCCAGCAGCCCCGCGCGGGGACCTGGAAACACCATATATTTT. Protein product: CASSPARGPGNTIYF.

The chain carries TRBV28 and TRBJ2-2; D assignment may be TRBD1 or TRBD2 (7 bases each). Germline V gene sequence: CDR1 MDHEN, CDR2 SYDVKM. The CDR3 sequence is 15 residues long. Trimming stripped 6 bases from V and 0 bases from J, with 11 bases between. This CDR3 reads CASRGGTANTGELFF. Here the CDR3 DNA reads TGTGCCAGCAGGGGGGGGACAGCGAACACCGGGGAGCTGTTTTTT.

The rearrangement links TRBV11-2 to TRBJ2-1; 11 nucleotides align to TRBD2. The V gene end was trimmed by 8 bases and the J gene end by 4 bases; junction bases not matched to a gene: 4. Per the germline V gene, CDR1 is SGHAT and CDR2 is FQNNGV. The CDR3 runs to 14 residues. The CDR3 sequence is CASRLAGRYNEQFF. CDR3 coding DNA: TGTGCCAGCCGACTAGCGGGGAGATACAATGAGCAGTTCTTC.

The chain uses TRBV4-1 and TRBJ2-3, with D possibly called TRBD1 or TRBD2 (7 bases each). CDR3 size: 17 residues. V lost 1 base to trimming and J lost 8 bases, with 22 bases between them. CDR1 is MGHRA, CDR2 YSYEKL, per germline. The chain's CDR3 is CASSQGRGSGGESTQYF. CDR3 nucleotides: TGCGCCAGCAGCCAAGGGCGCGGGTCAGGGGGGGAGAGTACGCAGTATTTT.

This rearrangement joins TRBV4-2 to TRBJ1-2; 9 nucleotides match TRBD1. Trimming at V came to 0 bases and at J to 9 bases, leaving 8 bases not matched to a gene. This CDR3 is 15 amino acids long. Germline V lookup: CDR1 LGHNA, CDR2 YNFKEQ. CDR3 loop: CASSQEGQGILRYTF. The CDR3 bases are TGTGCCAGCAGCCAAGAGGGACAGGGTATTTTACGCTACACCTTC.

In its sample, this clone was seen a few times. The genes are TRBV5-4 and TRBJ2-2, with 8 nucleotides matching TRBD2. The ends lost 4 bases at V and 0 bases at J; junction bases unmatched: 2. This CDR3 comprises 15 residues. Germline V CDR1 and CDR2: SGHNT, YYREEE (reference sequence). CDR3 nucleotide sequence: TGTGCCAGCAGCCAGGGACTAGCGAACACCGGGGAGCTGTTTTTT. It yields the protein CASSQGLANTGELFF.

The rearrangement joins TRBV28 to TRBJ1-2, with D hard to call. Trimming removed 2 bases at V and 8 bases at J, with 15 bases between. Germline assignment: CDR1 MDHEN and CDR2 SYDVKM. The CDR3 loop spans 14 amino acids. The CDR3 nucleotides read TGTGCCAGCAGTTTAGCGGCGGGCTCCCGCGGCTACACCTTC. This gives the protein CASSLAAGSRGYTF.

Written as DNA, the CDR3 is TGTGCCAGCAGCGTAGAGCAACAGGGGGCTGGAAACACCATATATTTT. Its translation is CASSVEQQGAGNTIYF. The chain is built from TRBV9 and TRBJ1-3; TRBD1 matches at 8 bases. The germline V gene has CDR1 SGDLS and CDR2 YYNGEE. CDR3 length: 16 amino acids. Losses at the gene ends were 0 bases for V and 2 bases for J; bases not matched to a gene: 4.

CDR3 coding DNA: TGCGCCAGCAGCCACGGACAGGTAGTCTACGAGCAGTACTTC. Translating gives CASSHGQVVYEQYF. V and J are TRBV5-1 and TRBJ2-7; TRBD1 agrees at 7 bases. Trimming took 4 bases from V and 3 from J; bases not matched to a gene: 7. Per germline, CDR1 SGHRS and CDR2 YFSETQ. The CDR3 has 14 residues.

The V gene is TRBV19, the J gene TRBJ2-1; D perhaps matches TRBD2 (6 bases). The CDR3 extends over 14 amino acids. Germline CDR1 and CDR2: LNHDA and SQIVND (reference sequence). The germline V and J ends were trimmed by 0 bases and 9 bases, with 12 bases remaining between them. DNA for the CDR3: TGTGCCAGTAGTATAGACGGGACTCCCCGTGAGCAGTTCTTC. Amino acid sequence: CASSIDGTPREQFF.

The chain is built from TRBV5-1 and TRBJ1-5; D gene unclear. The germline V and J ends were trimmed by 0 bases and 1 base, with 11 bases remaining between them. This CDR3 spans 16 amino acids. Germline V gene data show CDR1 as SGHRS and CDR2 as YFSETQ. The CDR3 DNA sequence: TGCGCCAGCAGCTTGGGATCGAGCAACAGCAATCAGCCCCAGCATTTT. Protein product: CASSLGSSNSNQPQHF.

This clone was seen only once. The genes are TRBV15 and TRBJ2-6; the D is unclear. This CDR3 is built from 17 residues. Germline values: CDR1 LNHNV, CDR2 YYDKDF (reference sequence). Trimming removed 1 base at V and 2 bases at J, with 12 bases between. The CDR3 loop is CATSRGPFGTGANVLTF. Here the CDR3 DNA reads TGTGCCACCAGCAGAGGCCCGTTTGGTACTGGGGCCAACGTCCTGACTTTC.

This chain uses TRBV19 with TRBJ2-1; TRBD2 agrees at 8 bases. Germline-derived CDR1 and CDR2 are LNHDA and SQIVND (reference sequence). This CDR3 region has 14 residues. Losses at the gene ends were 11 bases for V and 3 bases for J; bases not matched to a gene: 9. The DNA for the CDR3 is TGTGCCCCACGGGGGGGTACCCTCTACAATGAGCAGTTCTTC. Its translation is CAPRGGTLYNEQFF.

About this clone itself: The same CDR3 can be traced to other DNA sequences in this sample. V gene TRBV18 combines with J gene TRBJ2-7; D remains ambiguous. The CDR3 sequence is 13 residues long. V was cut by 0 bases and J by 3 bases, with 6 bases left in between. Germline CDR1 and CDR2: KGHSH and LQKENI. The CDR3 DNA reads TGTGCCAGCTCACCACCTTCCAGCTACGAGCAGTACTTC. Its translation: CASSPPSSYEQYF.

DNA of the CDR3: TGTGCCAGCAGCTTAGCTCAAGAAGGGGCGTTTAATGAAAAACTGTTTTTT. Protein sequence: CASSLAQEGAFNEKLFF. The chain uses TRBV11-1 and TRBJ1-4; possibly TRBD1 for D (5 bases). Trimming left V 0 bases short and J 4 bases short, with 15 bases between. CDR3 length: 17 amino acids. Germline CDR1 and CDR2: SGHAT and FQDESV (reference sequence). Complete variable domain (other parts from reference TRBV11-1 and TRBJ1-4): EAEVAQSPRYKITEKSQAVAFWCDPISGHATLYWYRQILGQGPELLVQFQDESVVDDSQLPKDRFSAERLKGVDSTLKIQPAELGDSAMYLCASSLAQEGAFNEKLFFGSGTQLSVL.

J is TRBJ1-1 and V is TRBV7-2; D perhaps matches TRBD1 (6 bases). Per germline, CDR1 SGHTA and CDR2 FQGNSA. Trimming removed 2 bases at V and 0 bases at J, with 10 bases between. The CDR3 length is 15 residues. The CDR3 DNA sequence: TGTGCCAGCAGCTTAATGGGACAAGTGAACACTGAAGCTTTCTTT. It codes for CASSLMGQVNTEAFF.

The chain links TRBV28 to TRBJ2-7, with TRBD2 identical over 9 bases. This CDR3 region has 12 residues. Germline loops: CDR1 MDHEN, CDR2 SYDVKM. The V and J ends lost 8 bases and 6 bases, in that order; junction bases with no gene match: 5. CDR3 sequence reads: CASSSGGREQYF. The DNA of the CDR3 is TGTGCCAGCTCGAGCGGGGGGCGCGAGCAGTACTTC.

This clone was picked up a small number of times. The chain has TRBV7-2 and TRBJ2-2, with D perhaps matching TRBD2 (6 bases). Germline V gene data show CDR1 as SGHTA and CDR2 as FQGNSA. Trimming took 1 base from V and 2 from J, leaving 11 bases between them. CDR3 length: 16 amino acids. The DNA for the CDR3 is TGTGCCAGCAGCTTAGGTAGCGGAGTCAACACCGGGGAGCTGTTTTTT. Translated, it gives CASSLGSGVNTGELFF.

The rearrangement links TRBV7-2 to TRBJ1-6; unclear D gene. Per the germline V gene, CDR1 is SGHTA and CDR2 is FQGNSA. The CDR3 consists of 15 residues. The V gene lost 4 bases and the J gene lost 6 bases, with 13 bases spanning the gap. As DNA, the CDR3 is TGTGCCAGCAGCTCCTCAGAGGTCCCTAATTCACCCCTCCACTTT. It is translated as CASSSSEVPNSPLHF.

This chain connects TRBV18 to TRBJ1-2; tentatively, D is TRBD1 (6 bases). Between the trimmed V and J ends, which lost 1 base and 2 bases, there was a span of 11 bases. Germline loops: CDR1 KGHSH, CDR2 LQKENI. This CDR3 spans 15 amino acids. The CDR3 is CASSPQGVWNYGYTF. CDR3 bases: TGTGCCAGCTCACCACAGGGGGTCTGGAACTATGGCTACACCTTC.

In nucleotides, the CDR3 is TGTGCCAGCTCACCGGTCAGGCCTCAAGAGACCCAGTACTTC. Translated, it gives CASSPVRPQETQYF. The chain employs TRBV18 and TRBJ2-5; D is uncertain. Between the trimmed V and J ends, which lost 3 bases and 2 bases, there was a span of 10 bases. The CDR3 totals 14 residues. Germline V gene data show CDR1 as KGHSH and CDR2 as LQKENI.

This chain connects TRBV15 to TRBJ2-1; maybe TRBD1 (6 bases). The CDR3 has 16 residues. CDR1 is LNHNV and CDR2 is YYDKDF in the germline V gene (reference sequence). Trimming took 0 bases from V and 5 from J, leaving 14 bases between them. This chain's CDR3 is CATSRDDGTLNNEQFF. Written as DNA, the CDR3 is TGTGCCACCAGCAGAGACGACGGGACACTCAACAATGAGCAGTTCTTC. The full variable domain, in which reference TRBV15 and TRBJ2-1 provide the parts outside the CDR3, is DAMVIQNPRYQVTQFGKPVTLSCSQTLNHNVMYWYQQKSSQAPKLLFHYYDKDFNNEADTPDNFQSRRPNTSFCFLDIRSPGLGDTAMYLCATSRDDGTLNNEQFFGPGTRLTVL.

This chain connects TRBV7-2 to TRBJ2-3; no definite D call. Germline lookup yields CDR1 SGHTA and CDR2 FQGNSA. Trimming took 7 bases from V and 0 from J, leaving 8 bases between them. The CDR3 has 13 residues. The CDR3 sequence: CASNHPSTDTQYF. The CDR3 DNA follows: TGTGCCAGCAACCACCCCAGCACAGATACGCAGTATTTT.

The chain is built from TRBV21-1 and TRBJ2-5; the table's D call TRBD1 went unverified against the DNA. TRBV21-1 constitutes a pseudogene. The CDR3 is made up of 15 amino acids. CDR3 protein: CASSKSETGKETQYF. The CDR3 bases are TGTGCCAGCAGCAAATCTGAAACAGGGAAAGAGACCCAGTACTTC.

The rearrangement uses TRBV11-3 and TRBJ2-3; TRBD1 matches 7 bases. With 4 bases clipped from V and 6 bases from J, the junction kept 7 bases outside the gene matches. Germline CDR1 SGHNT, CDR2 YENEEA. CDR3 length equals 14 residues. The CDR3 DNA reads TGTGCCAGCAGCTCCACGACAGGGCCTGATACGCAGTATTTT. The encoded protein is CASSSTTGPDTQYF. The full variable domain, in which reference TRBV11-3 and TRBJ2-3 provide the parts outside the CDR3, is EAGVVQSPRYKIIEKKQPVAFWCNPISGHNTLYWYLQNLGQGPELLIRYENEEAVDDSQLPKDRFSAERLKGVDSTLKIQPAELGDSAVYLCASSSTTGPDTQYFGPGTRLTVL.

This clone has a single count. V is TRBV9 and J is TRBJ1-2; the D gene is possibly TRBD1 (5 bases). The V gene lost 3 bases and the J gene lost 9 bases, with 21 bases spanning the gap. This CDR3 region has 15 residues. Germline values: CDR1 SGDLS, CDR2 YYNGEE. CDR3 loop: CASSAGGPEDRSYTF. CDR3 in DNA: TGTGCCAGCAGCGCGGGGGGACCGGAGGATAGAAGCTACACCTTC. Supplemented by reference TRBV9 and TRBJ1-2, the full variable domain reads DSGVTQTPKHLITATGQRVTLRCSPRSGDLSVYWYQQSLDQGLQFLIQYYNGEERAKGNILERFSAQQFPDLHSELNLSSLELGDSALYFCASSAGGPEDRSYTFGSGTRLTVV.